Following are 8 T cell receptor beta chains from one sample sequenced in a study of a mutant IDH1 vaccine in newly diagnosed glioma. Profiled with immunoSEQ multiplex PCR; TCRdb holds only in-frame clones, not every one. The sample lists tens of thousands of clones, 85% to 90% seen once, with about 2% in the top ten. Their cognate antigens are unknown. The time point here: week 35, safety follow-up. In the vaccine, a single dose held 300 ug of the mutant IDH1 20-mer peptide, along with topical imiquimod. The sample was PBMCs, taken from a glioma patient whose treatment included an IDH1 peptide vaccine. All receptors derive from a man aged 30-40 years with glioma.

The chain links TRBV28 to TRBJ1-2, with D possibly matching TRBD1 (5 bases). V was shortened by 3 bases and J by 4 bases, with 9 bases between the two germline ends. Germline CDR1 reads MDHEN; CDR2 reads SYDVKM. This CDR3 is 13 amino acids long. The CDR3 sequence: CASSFMGTYGYTF. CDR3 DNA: TGTGCCAGCAGTTTCATGGGGACCTATGGCTACACCTTC.

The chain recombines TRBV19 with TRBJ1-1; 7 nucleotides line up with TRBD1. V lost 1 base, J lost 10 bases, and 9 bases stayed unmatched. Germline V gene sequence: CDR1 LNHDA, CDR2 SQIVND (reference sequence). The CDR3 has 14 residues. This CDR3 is CASSIGGTHRGAFF. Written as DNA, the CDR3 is TGTGCCAGTAGTATAGGGGGTACTCACAGGGGAGCTTTCTTT.

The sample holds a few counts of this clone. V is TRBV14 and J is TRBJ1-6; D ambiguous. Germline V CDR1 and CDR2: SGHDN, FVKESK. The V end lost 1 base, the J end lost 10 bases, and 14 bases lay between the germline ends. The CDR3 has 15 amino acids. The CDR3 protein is CASSQGSLAASPLHF. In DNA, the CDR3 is TGTGCCAGCAGCCAAGGGTCCCTAGCCGCCTCACCCCTCCACTTT.

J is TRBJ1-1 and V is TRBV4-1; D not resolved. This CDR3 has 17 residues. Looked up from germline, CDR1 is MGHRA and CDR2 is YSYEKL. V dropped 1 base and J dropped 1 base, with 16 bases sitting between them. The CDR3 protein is CASSQARESKKNTEAFF. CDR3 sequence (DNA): TGCGCCAGCAGCCAAGCCCGGGAGTCCAAAAAGAACACTGAAGCTTTCTTT.

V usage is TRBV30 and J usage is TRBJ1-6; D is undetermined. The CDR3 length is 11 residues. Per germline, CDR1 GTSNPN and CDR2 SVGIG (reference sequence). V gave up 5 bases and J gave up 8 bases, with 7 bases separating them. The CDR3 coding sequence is TGTGCCTGGCGGAGGTATTCACCCCTCCACTTT. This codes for CAWRRYSPLHF.

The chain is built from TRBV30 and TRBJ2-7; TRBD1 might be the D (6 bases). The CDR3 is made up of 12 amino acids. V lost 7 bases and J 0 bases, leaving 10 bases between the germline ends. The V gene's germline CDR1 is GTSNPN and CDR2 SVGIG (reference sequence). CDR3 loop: CASGTLSYEQYF. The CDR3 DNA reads TGTGCCTCCGGGACACTCTCCTACGAGCAGTACTTC.

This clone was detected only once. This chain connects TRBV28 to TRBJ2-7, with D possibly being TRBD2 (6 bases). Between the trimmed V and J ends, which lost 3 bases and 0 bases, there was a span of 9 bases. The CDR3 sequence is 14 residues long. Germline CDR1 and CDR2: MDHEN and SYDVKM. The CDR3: CASSFRGSSYEQYF. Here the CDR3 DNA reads TGTGCCAGCAGTTTCCGGGGGAGCTCCTACGAGCAGTACTTC.

CDR3 amino acids: CASSGLTGQVDGYTF. In DNA, the CDR3 is TGTGCCAGCTCCGGACTTACGGGACAGGTAGATGGCTACACCTTC. The chain employs TRBV18 and TRBJ1-2; 8 bases agree with TRBD1. This CDR3 has 15 amino acids. Germline CDR1 and CDR2: KGHSH and LQKENI. With 6 bases clipped from V and 6 bases from J, the junction kept 12 bases outside the gene matches.